This T cell receptor (beta chain) was retrieved from a study of PD-1 blockade in classical Hodgkin lymphoma (dated by TCRdb to the early 2020s). In terms of the full investigation: Nivolumab dosing was 3 mg/kg intravenously every 2 weeks, continuing until either disease progression or unacceptable toxicity. To define a peripheral blood immune signature of response to PD-1 blockade in classical Hodgkin lymphoma, the study combined TCR beta sequencing with CyTOF. Paper-wide results and their limitations: Newly diagnosed patients were reported to have lower baseline TCR diversity than healthy donors, and relapsed/refractory patients were reported to have lower baseline TCR diversity still. Lower diversity was observed in patients in whom nivolumab was started less than 1 year after ASCT, and these patients were excluded from later analyses so that confounding by immune reconstitution would be avoided. A significant rise by C4D1 was seen in CD4+ but not CD8+ TCR diversity (p=0.0027 vs p=0.16), with the rise being most apparent in complete responders (p=0.02). Only a single clinical trial cohort was studied, and what caused the repertoire differences, possibly disease activity or prior therapy, remained undefined. Trial patients with a complete response had baseline diversity similar to that of newly diagnosed patients, while partial responders and progressors had significantly lower diversity.

This clone was detected a few times. Its antigen specificity is not known. No base quality information exists; no much larger clone differs at one position. Looking up the germline V gene yields CDR1 SGDLS and CDR2 YYNGEE. A distance of 11 bases separates the germline ends of V and J, which lose 6 bases and 2 bases respectively. The CDR3 runs 14 amino acids, cysteine and phenylalanine included. The entry retains the CDR3 DNA only, 42 bases that are in frame from base 1. Genomic DNA was isolated using the Qiagen DNeasy kit from unsorted PBMCs as well as from negatively selected CD4+ and CD8+ fractions. TCR beta CDR3 regions were amplified by immunoSEQ multiplex PCR using primers annealing to V and J segments. Amplification bias was minimized using a synthetic immune receptor repertoire, and residual bias was removed computationally after sequencing. As for how the authors treated the data: Repertoire diversity was quantified as the Shannon entropy index using custom Python scripts. Unsorted, CD4+ and CD8+ repertoires were examined separately, except in combined analyses, for which CD4+ and CD8+ sequences were merged in silico. Clonal expansion was defined as at least a 2-fold frequency increase after treatment relative to C1D1, with a pseudocount of 0.5 for undetected baseline clones. Singleton clones were defined as clones with 0 or 1 copy at C1D1, and non-singleton clones were defined as clones with 2 or more copies. Clones expanded in unsorted samples were annotated as CD4+, CD8+ or unknown by matching protein sequences in sorted samples from the same patient. Wilcoxon tests on paired samples were used to test diversity changes from C1D1 to C4D1. TCRdb provides this immuneACCESS table in a form limited to in-frame rearrangements. Some clones are lacking; in checked studies, under half of them reflect an unresolved V gene, and why the rest are absent is not known. The D gene and trimming were derived from the DNA, and the V and J assignments and clone size from that table. The sample contains some 84,000 clones, about nine tenths of them found a single time. Jointly, the top ten make up about 2.6% of the sample.

In light of the paper, this sample's time point label describes: cycle 2 day 1 (C2D1) of nivolumab. Every trial patient had relapsed after autologous stem cell transplantation, and cohorts A, B and C differed in prior brentuximab vedotin exposure. The trial cohort comprised 56 patients with relapsed/refractory classical Hodgkin lymphoma whose best overall responses were complete response, partial response or progressive disease. Single-agent nivolumab was administered to trial patients in the multi-cohort phase II CheckMate 205 trial. Best overall response was determined by an independent review committee according to the 2007 International Working Group response criteria. PBMCs from the trial were collected at three points: immediately before nivolumab initiation (C1D1), and during therapy at cycle 2 day 1 and cycle 4 day 1. After peripheral blood was drawn into 8 mL Vacutainer Cell Preparation Tubes, PBMCs were isolated by centrifugation and then cryopreserved.

Sequencing used peripheral blood mononuclear cells (PBMCs), obtained before the second cycle of nivolumab. The TCR was taken from a human donor with classical Hodgkin lymphoma. The receptor chain draws on TRBV9 and TRBJ2-2, with TRBD2 as a weak D call on 5 bases. The encoded CDR3 is CASMAAVNTGELFF. Here is the DNA: TGTGCCAGCATGGCAGCGGTTAACACCGGGGAGCTGTTTTTT.